This T cell receptor (beta chain) was recorded in a study of T-cell reconstitution after alpha-beta-depleted transplantation in children. This clonotype was seen many times. The authors prepared the TCRbeta library with unique molecular identifiers. TCRdb independently ran MiXCR on the PCR reads; one entry per CDR3 protein. The repertoire holds 330,000 or so distinct CDR3 sequences, with 10% as singletons. The sequence derives from a human donor who donated a stem cell graft to a child with acute lymphoblastic leukemia. The sample consisted of PBMCs from the stem cell graft donor, taken from the stem cell graft.

CDR3: CASSLSSQGPQETQYF. The CDR3 nucleotides are TGTGCCAGCAGTTTATCTAGCCAGGGGCCCCAAGAGACCCAGTACTTC. This chain connects TRBV28 to TRBJ2-5; TRBD1 is a possible D gene (6 bases). CDR3 length equals 16 residues. Germline CDR1 is MDHEN and CDR2 is SYDVKM. V gave up 1 base and J gave up 1 base, with 13 bases separating them.